These 27 T cell receptor beta chains came from one sample sequenced in a study of chemoradiotherapy in HPV16-positive cancers. Generated by immunoSEQ multiplex PCR, the TCRdb table keeps only in-frame clones and is missing some. This repertoire shows a few hundred clones, 88% found once; its top ten account for roughly 8.1%. The material sequenced was tumor tissue, taken from a patient who underwent chemoradiotherapy. These receptors were taken from a human donor with HPV-associated anogenital cancer.

This chain links TRBV29-1 with TRBJ2-5; the D gene is possibly TRBD1 (5 bases). V lost 6 bases, J lost 5 bases, and 16 bases lay in between. CDR3 length equals 13 residues. Germline V lookup: CDR1 SQVTM, CDR2 ANQGSEA. The CDR3 is CSVRTPAVETQYF. Here the CDR3 DNA reads TGCAGCGTCCGGACACCGGCTGTGGAGACCCAGTACTTC. The whole variable domain, remainder taken from reference TRBV29-1 and TRBJ2-5, is SAVISQKPSRDICQRGTSLTIQCQVDSQVTMMFWYRQQPGQSLTLIATANQGSEATYESGFVIDKFPISRPNLTFSTLTVSNMSPEDSSIYLCSVRTPAVETQYFGPGTRLLVL.

This rearrangement joins TRBV27 to TRBJ2-7; maybe TRBD1 (5 bases). CDR1 and CDR2 from the germline V gene are MNHEY and SMNVEV (reference sequence). V lost 8 bases to trimming and J lost 5 bases, with 13 bases between them. The CDR3 sequence is 12 residues long. CDR3 in amino acids: CASSPGPHEQYF. CDR3 bases: TGTGCCAGCTCTCCAGGGCCCCACGAGCAGTACTTC.

This clone was seen a handful of times. Written as DNA, the CDR3 is TGTGCCAGCGGGGGGACAGGGCCGTACAATGAGCAGTTCTTC. It codes for CASGGTGPYNEQFF. J is TRBJ2-1 and V is TRBV6-5; 9 nucleotides line up with TRBD1. CDR1 and CDR2 (germline): MNHEY, SVGAGI. This CDR3 comprises 14 residues. V shed 8 bases, J shed 4 bases, and the junction held 6 bases outside the gene matches.

The rearrangement uses TRBV9 and TRBJ1-2, with D unclear. V shed 0 bases and J shed 6 bases, with 18 bases lying between them. The CDR3 spans 16 residues. Germline V gene sequence: CDR1 SGDLS, CDR2 YYNGEE. CDR3: CASSVGNVGSGDGYTF. In DNA, the CDR3 is TGTGCCAGCAGCGTAGGAAATGTAGGGAGTGGTGATGGCTACACCTTC.

The chain combines TRBV4-3 with TRBJ2-1, with a possible D match to TRBD2 (6 bases). Trimming shortened V by 2 bases and J by 8 bases, and 19 bases separated the two germline ends. The CDR3 extends over 16 amino acids. Germline V gene lookup returns CDR1 LGHNA and CDR2 YSLEER. The CDR3 coding sequence is TGCGCCAGCAGCCAAAGACTGGGAGGTAGCTTGGATGAGCAGTTCTTC. This translates into CASSQRLGGSLDEQFF.

This clone occurred once. The chain uses TRBV7-2 and TRBJ1-3; D uncertain. V was shortened by 1 base and J by 0 bases, with 7 bases between the two germline ends. The germline V gene has CDR1 SGHTA and CDR2 FQGNSA. The length of the CDR3 is 15 residues. The CDR3 bases are TGTGCCAGCAGCTTAGACGGGTTCTCTGGAAACACCATATATTTT. Translation gives CASSLDGFSGNTIYF.

The J gene is TRBJ2-1, the V gene TRBV6-1; perhaps TRBD2 as D (5 bases). CDR3 size: 14 residues. Trimming shortened V by 9 bases and J by 1 base, and 13 bases separated the two germline ends. Looked up from germline, CDR1 is MNHNS and CDR2 is SASEGT. This CDR3 reads CARPRERSYNEQFF. The CDR3, as DNA: TGTGCCAGGCCTAGGGAGAGGTCCTACAATGAGCAGTTCTTC.

The table lists this clone with a few counts. This sequence joins TRBV27 and TRBJ1-1; TRBD1 matches at 8 bases. J gave up 2 bases and V 6 bases, and 8 bases lay outside the gene matches. This CDR3 has 15 amino acids. CDR1 MNHEY and CDR2 SMNVEV come from the germline V gene (reference sequence). CDR3: CASSKTGVENTEAFF. Written as DNA, the CDR3 is TGTGCCAGCAGCAAGACAGGGGTTGAAAACACTGAAGCTTTCTTT.

The V and J genes are TRBV19 and TRBJ1-3; a possible D gene is TRBD1 (5 bases). CDR3 length: 16 amino acids. V gave up 3 bases and J gave up 0 bases, with 12 bases separating them. Per germline, CDR1 LNHDA and CDR2 SQIVND (reference sequence). The CDR3 loop is CASSIMGLGSGNTIYF. The DNA for the CDR3 is TGTGCCAGTAGTATCATGGGACTAGGCTCTGGAAACACCATATATTTT.

V is TRBV9 and J is TRBJ1-1; weak D call: TRBD1 (6 bases). Trimming removed 4 bases at V and 1 base at J, with 14 bases between. This CDR3 is built from 15 residues. Germline V lookup: CDR1 SGDLS, CDR2 YYNGEE. In nucleotides, the CDR3 is TGTGCCAGCAGCTTTAGATCGGACAGGAACACTGAAGCTTTCTTT. Protein: CASSFRSDRNTEAFF.

The rearrangement joins TRBV6-1 to TRBJ2-5, with TRBD2 matching over 12 bases. The J segment lost 5 bases and the V segment lost 4 bases, leaving 5 bases of the junction unmatched. CDR1 is MNHNS and CDR2 is SASEGT in the germline V gene. The CDR3 has 15 residues. CDR3 nucleotides: TGTGCCAGCAGTGGCCGACTAGCGGGGGAGGAGACCCAGTACTTC. Amino acid sequence: CASSGRLAGEETQYF.

V usage is TRBV7-3 and J usage is TRBJ2-1; no firm D call. The V end was cut by 2 bases, the J end by 0 bases, with 11 bases between. The CDR3 is 16 residues long. The germline V gene has CDR1 SGHTA and CDR2 FQGTGA. For the CDR3, the DNA is TGTGCCAGCAGCTTACTGGGCAGGAGCTCCTACAATGAGCAGTTCTTC. This sequence encodes CASSLLGRSSYNEQFF.

This sequence joins TRBV5-8 and TRBJ1-5; 7 bases map to TRBD1. The CDR3 runs 17 residues. The junction had 12 bases not matched to a gene; V was cut back by 3 bases and J by 3 bases. Germline V CDR1 and CDR2: SGHTS, YDEGEE. CDR3 protein: CASSYQATGASNQPQHF. In nucleotides, the CDR3 is TGTGCCAGCAGCTACCAAGCCACAGGGGCGTCCAATCAGCCCCAGCATTTT.

V and J are TRBV10-3 and TRBJ1-2; D not certain. V dropped 2 bases and J dropped 4 bases, with 14 bases sitting between them. This CDR3 is built from 15 residues. The germline gives CDR1 ENHRY, CDR2 SYGVKD. The CDR3 loop reads CAISEPESLGYGYTF. The CDR3 DNA sequence: TGTGCCATCAGTGAGCCTGAGAGTTTGGGCTATGGCTACACCTTC.

The CDR3 region has the DNA TGCAGTGCGCGCACAGATACGCAGTATTTT. The encoded protein is CSARTDTQYF. The chain employs TRBV20-1 and TRBJ2-3; D is ambiguous. The ends were cut back, 6 bases at V and 1 base at J, with 2 bases in the middle. This CDR3 spans 10 amino acids. CDR1 and CDR2 from the germline V gene are DFQATT and SNEGSKA (reference sequence).

The V call is TRBV9, the J call TRBJ2-3; the D gene could be TRBD1 or TRBD2 (6 bases each). CDR3 length equals 15 residues. Germline V CDR1 and CDR2: SGDLS, YYNGEE. The V end was cut by 6 bases, the J end by 8 bases, with 22 bases between. The CDR3 is CASTAQVGGAGTQYF. The CDR3 DNA is TGTGCCAGCACCGCTCAGGTGGGGGGCGCCGGTACGCAGTATTTT.

The sample holds one count of this clone. The chain uses TRBV5-5 and TRBJ1-2; no definite D call. This CDR3 comprises 13 residues. Germline CDR1 SGHKS, CDR2 YYEKEE (reference sequence). V dropped 0 bases and J dropped 7 bases, with 10 bases sitting between them. The CDR3 DNA reads TGTGCCAGCAGCTTGGTTGCTAACGCTGGCTACACCTTC. It translates to CASSLVANAGYTF.

The V gene is TRBV18, the J gene TRBJ1-5; D is perhaps TRBD1 (6 bases). Germline V gene data show CDR1 as KGHSH and CDR2 as LQKENI. Deletions cut 3 bases from V and 8 bases from J, with 26 bases between. CDR3 length equals 18 residues. DNA of the CDR3: TGTGCCAGCTCACCCACACCGTGGTTGGGGGGCGCATTGGAGCCCCAGCATTTT. It encodes CASSPTPWLGGALEPQHF.

The CDR3 region has the DNA TGTGCCAGCAGCGTAGGGGGGGGCCTGAGCACAGATACGCAGTATTTT. Translated, it gives CASSVGGGLSTDTQYF. The chain links TRBV9 to TRBJ2-3; D might be TRBD2 (7 bases). Trimming removed 0 bases at V and 0 bases at J, with 11 bases between. From germline, CDR1 is SGDLS and CDR2 YYNGEE. CDR3 length equals 16 residues.

The chain joins TRBV30 to TRBJ1-1, with D tentatively TRBD1 (5 bases). The germline V gene has CDR1 GTSNPN and CDR2 SVGIG (reference sequence). This CDR3 has 13 amino acids. The V and J ends lost 4 bases and 5 bases respectively, with 14 bases between them. The CDR3 loop reads CAWKAQGRTEAFF. In DNA, the CDR3 is TGTGCCTGGAAAGCCCAGGGAAGGACTGAAGCTTTCTTT.

This rearrangement joins TRBV9 to TRBJ2-3; D assignment may be TRBD1 or TRBD2 (6 bases each). CDR3 size: 13 residues. Germline CDR1 SGDLS, CDR2 YYNGEE. Trimming pared 5 bases from V and 3 bases from J, leaving 10 bases between. This chain's CDR3 is CASRGGPTDTQYF. The CDR3 bases are TGTGCCAGCAGGGGGGGCCCAACAGATACGCAGTATTTT.

In the case of this clone: The same CDR3 also results from other DNA sequences found in this sample. This sequence joins TRBV6-4 and TRBJ1-1; the D gene is possibly TRBD1 (6 bases). Trimming took 6 bases from V and 1 from J, leaving 12 bases between them. Germline values: CDR1 MRHNA, CDR2 SNTAGT. The CDR3 consists of 14 residues. CDR3 in amino acids: CASSQETGNTEAFF. The CDR3 bases are TGTGCCAGCAGCCAAGAGACAGGGAACACTGAAGCTTTCTTT.

The chain joins TRBV6-4 to TRBJ2-6, with D perhaps matching TRBD1 (5 bases). The CDR3 extends over 16 amino acids. Germline V gives CDR1 MRHNA, CDR2 SNTAGT. Trimming cost V 5 bases and J 0 bases, with 11 bases left between them. CDR3 region: CASSPQGSSGANVLTF. The CDR3 DNA reads as TGTGCCAGCAGTCCTCAGGGTTCCTCTGGGGCCAACGTCCTGACTTTC.

V gene TRBV4-3 combines with J gene TRBJ1-2; 11 bases agree with TRBD1. V gave up 4 bases and J gave up 5 bases; unmatched junction bases: 6. The V gene's germline CDR1 is LGHNA and CDR2 YSLEER. The CDR3 has 15 residues. CDR3 sequence (DNA): TGCGCCAGCAGCCCTTCCGGGACAGGGGGATATGGCTACACCTTC. The encoded protein is CASSPSGTGGYGYTF.

This clone was picked up a small number of times. The chain uses TRBV30 and TRBJ1-6, with D possibly TRBD1 on 5 matching bases. Looked up from germline, CDR1 is GTSNPN and CDR2 is SVGIG (reference sequence). V shed 2 bases and J shed 5 bases, with 10 bases lying between them. The length of the CDR3 is 14 residues. This CDR3 reads CAWSFGGDNSPLHF. CDR3 DNA sequence: TGTGCCTGGAGTTTCGGGGGGGATAATTCACCCCTCCACTTT.

The genes are TRBV19 and TRBJ2-7, with D possibly matching TRBD1 (6 bases). The germline V gene has CDR1 LNHDA and CDR2 SQIVND (reference sequence). V gave up 9 bases and J gave up 2 bases, with 11 bases separating them. The CDR3 extends over 12 amino acids. Here the CDR3 DNA reads TGTGCCAGCAGCAGGGGTCCCTACGAGCAGTACTTC. This codes for CASSRGPYEQYF.

V and J are TRBV15 and TRBJ1-6, with a weak D call TRBD1 (6 bases). Trimming shortened V by 8 bases and J by 10 bases, and 15 bases separated the two germline ends. This CDR3 is built from 13 residues. The germline gives CDR1 LNHNV, CDR2 YYDKDF (reference sequence). The CDR3 is CATARRGRSPLHF. The CDR3 DNA follows: TGTGCCACCGCTCGCAGGGGAAGATCACCCCTCCACTTT.